The present T cell receptor beta chain was sequenced within a study of PD-L1 blockade in urothelial cancer. The method was immunoSEQ multiplex PCR; TCRdb's version includes in-frame clones alone and lacks a portion of them. There are around 86,000 clones in the sample; around 85% occur only once, and about 7.4% lies in the top ten. Time point defined: pretreatment peripheral blood. Looked up from germline, CDR1 is GTSNPN and CDR2 is SVGIG (reference sequence). V lost 0 bases and J lost 0; bases outside the gene matches: 3. The CDR3 consists of 15 residues. The chain joins TRBV30 to TRBJ2-7; 9 bases match TRBD2. The specimen was PBMCs, collected around atezolizumab (anti-PD-L1) treatment. The source is a man between 40 and 49 years old with urothelial cancer. The CDR3 DNA reads as TGTGCCTGGAGTGTGGGCGGGGGGGGCTCCTACGAGCAGTACTTC. Translated, it gives CAWSVGGGGSYEQYF.